This TCR beta chain stems from a study of cytomegalovirus exposure and HLA in healthy donors. This CDR3 comprises 12 residues. V gave up 5 bases and J gave up 8 bases, with 9 bases separating them. The germline CDR1 and CDR2 sequences are MNHEY and SMNVEV (reference sequence). Concerning this clone itself: Antigen: not known.

Points from the study as a whole: When presence/absence was analysed, sequencing depth was taken to be roughly uniform across donors.

With 60 Vbeta and 13 Jbeta primers, the PCR was carried out. The data were produced by immunoSEQ multiplex PCR, yet TCRdb's version contains in-frame clones alone and is incomplete. Among roughly 130,000 clones, 74% were seen once, and the ten largest hold 5.5% to 7.5%. This sequence was found in a woman between 50 and 59 years old in good health and CMV-seropositive. Sequenced sample: PBMCs. V and J are TRBV27 and TRBJ1-4; maybe TRBD1 (6 bases). For the CDR3, the DNA is TGTGCCAGCAGTCCGGACAGCGAAAAACTGTTTTTT. Residues: CASSPDSEKLFF.